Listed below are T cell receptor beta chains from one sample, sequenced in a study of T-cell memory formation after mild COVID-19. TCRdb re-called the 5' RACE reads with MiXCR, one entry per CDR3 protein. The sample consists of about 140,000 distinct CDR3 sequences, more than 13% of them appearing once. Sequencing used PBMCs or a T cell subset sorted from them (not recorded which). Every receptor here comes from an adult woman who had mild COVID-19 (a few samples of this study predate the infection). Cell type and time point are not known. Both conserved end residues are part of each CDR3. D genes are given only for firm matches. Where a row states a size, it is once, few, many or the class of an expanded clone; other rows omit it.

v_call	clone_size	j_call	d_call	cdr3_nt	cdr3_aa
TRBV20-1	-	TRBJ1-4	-	TGCAGTCCCGGGGTGGGGGCCGGTGAAAAACTGTTTTTT	CSPGVGAGEKLFF
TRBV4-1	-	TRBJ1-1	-	TGCGCCAGCAGCCAGGCCCTACACACGAACACTGAAGCTTTCTTT	CASSQALHTNTEAFF
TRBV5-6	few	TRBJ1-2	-	TGTGCCAGCACCCTCGGACGGGGCTACACCTTC	CASTLGRGYTF
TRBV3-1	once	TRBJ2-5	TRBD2	TGTGCCAGCAGCCAGAGAAGCGGGGAAGAGACCCAGTACTTC	CASSQRSGEETQYF
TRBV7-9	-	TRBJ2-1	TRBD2	TGTGCCAGCAGGGACGCGGGAGGAACCTACAATGAGCAGTTCTTC	CASRDAGGTYNEQFF
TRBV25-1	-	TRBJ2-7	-	TGTGCCAGCAGTGAATCTTGGTCCTACGAGCAGTACTTC	CASSESWSYEQYF
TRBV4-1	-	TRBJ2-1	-	TGCGCCAGCAGCCAGGCCACGGGAAGCTCCTACAATGAGCAGTTCTTC	CASSQATGSSYNEQFF
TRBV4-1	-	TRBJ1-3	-	TGCGCCAGCGATTCAGGGGCCAGCTCTGGAAACACCATATATTTT	CASDSGASSGNTIYF
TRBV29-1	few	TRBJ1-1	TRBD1	TGCAGCGTTGTAGGTCTTTCACAGGGGGCCGCGGGAGCTTTCTTT	CSVVGLSQGAAGAFF
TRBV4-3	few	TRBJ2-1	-	TGCGCCAGCAGCCAAGATGAGGGACCCATAAGGGAGCAGTTCTTC	CASSQDEGPIREQFF
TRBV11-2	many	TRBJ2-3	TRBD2	TGTGCCAGCAGCTTTCTGGGACTAGCTAGCACAGATACGCAGTATTTT	CASSFLGLASTDTQYF